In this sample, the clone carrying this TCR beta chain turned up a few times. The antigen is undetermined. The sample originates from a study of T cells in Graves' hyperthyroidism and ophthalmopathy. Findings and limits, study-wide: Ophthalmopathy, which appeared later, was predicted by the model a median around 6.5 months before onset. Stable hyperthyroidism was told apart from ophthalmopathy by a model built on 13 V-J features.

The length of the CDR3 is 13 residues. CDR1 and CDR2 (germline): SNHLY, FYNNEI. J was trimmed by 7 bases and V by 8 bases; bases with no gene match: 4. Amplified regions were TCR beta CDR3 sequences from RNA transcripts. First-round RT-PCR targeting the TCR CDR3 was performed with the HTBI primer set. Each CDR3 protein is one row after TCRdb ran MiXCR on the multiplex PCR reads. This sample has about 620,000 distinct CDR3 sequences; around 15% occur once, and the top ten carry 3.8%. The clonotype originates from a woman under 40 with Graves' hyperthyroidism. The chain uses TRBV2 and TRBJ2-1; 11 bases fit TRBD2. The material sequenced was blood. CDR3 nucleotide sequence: TGTGCCAGCTTACTAGCGGGAGAGAATGAGCAGTTCTTC. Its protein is CASLLAGENEQFF.